One sample yielded the 31 T cell receptor beta chains listed below, sequenced in a study of naive CD8 T cells in extremely preterm neonates. Sequencing used immunoSEQ multiplex PCR; TCRdb keeps in-frame clones, though not all of them. The sample lists approximately 5,300 clones, 95% to 98% occurring once. The material sequenced was naive CD8+ T cells from blood. Receptors were obtained from a human donor in good health.

The J gene is TRBJ1-5, the V gene TRBV28, with D unclear. The CDR3 sequence is 12 residues long. V was cut by 3 bases and J by 5 bases, with 5 bases left in between. Germline V lookup: CDR1 MDHEN, CDR2 SYDVKM. CDR3 amino acids: CASSFEYQPQHF. CDR3 in DNA: TGTGCCAGCAGTTTTGAGTATCAGCCCCAGCATTTT.

This clone is a singleton in its sample. This chain connects TRBV7-8 to TRBJ1-1; possibly TRBD1 for D (5 bases). The CDR3 runs 13 residues. The ends were cut back, 8 bases at V and 0 bases at J, with 10 bases in the middle. Per germline, CDR1 SGHVS and CDR2 FQNEAQ. The CDR3: CASQGSMNTEAFF. DNA of the CDR3: TGTGCCAGCCAGGGCAGCATGAACACTGAAGCTTTCTTT.

V and J are TRBV5-1 and TRBJ1-1; D remains unclear. The CDR3 is made up of 12 amino acids. In germline, CDR1 is SGHRS, CDR2 YFSETQ. Trimming pared 6 bases from V and 5 bases from J, leaving 11 bases between. DNA of the CDR3: TGCGCCAGCAAGTGGGAGGATACTGAAGCTTTCTTT. Its protein product is CASKWEDTEAFF.

V usage is TRBV27 and J usage is TRBJ2-5; the D gene is possibly TRBD2 (5 bases). V shed 4 bases and J shed 2 bases, with 11 bases lying between them. The CDR3 is 14 residues long. Germline loops: CDR1 MNHEY, CDR2 SMNVEV (reference sequence). Here the CDR3 DNA reads TGTGCCAGCAGTTGGGCGGGTCCACAAGAGACCCAGTACTTC. This encodes CASSWAGPQETQYF.

Worth noting for this clone: The same CDR3 arises from other DNA sequences in this sample as well. V gene TRBV6-1 combines with J gene TRBJ2-7, with a weak D call TRBD2 (5 bases). The CDR3 extends over 14 amino acids. CDR1 is MNHNS, CDR2 SASEGT, per germline. CDR3 bases: TGCGCCAGCAGTGAAATTCGGGGTTACTACGAGCAGTACGTC. This encodes CASSEIRGYYEQYV.

The V and J genes are TRBV5-6 and TRBJ2-1, with TRBD1 identical over 8 bases. Germline V lookup: CDR1 SGHDT, CDR2 YYEEEE. The CDR3 is made up of 15 amino acids. With V trimmed by 6 bases and J by 4 bases, 9 bases remained unmatched. The chain's CDR3 is CASTQDREGYNEQFF. The CDR3 nucleotides read TGTGCCAGCACCCAGGACAGGGAAGGGTACAATGAGCAGTTCTTC.

Here the CDR3 reads CASSLEASGGPRTGELFF. The CDR3 coding sequence is TGTGCCAGCAGCTTAGAAGCCTCAGGGGGTCCGAGGACCGGGGAGCTGTTTTTT. The V gene is TRBV7-6, the J gene TRBJ2-2, with 7 nucleotides matching TRBD1. The germline V gene encodes CDR1 SGHVS and CDR2 FNYEAQ. V lost 1 base and J lost 5; bases outside the gene matches: 13. The CDR3 runs 18 residues.

The rearrangement links TRBV7-9 to TRBJ1-4; D not certain. Per the germline V gene, CDR1 is SEHNR and CDR2 is FQNEAQ (reference sequence). The V end was cut by 5 bases, the J end by 3 bases, with 13 bases between. The CDR3 has 15 amino acids. This CDR3 reads CASSPERGANEKLFF. CDR3 nucleotides: TGTGCCAGCAGCCCCGAGCGCGGGGCTAATGAAAAACTGTTTTTT.

The rearrangement links TRBV4-1 to TRBJ2-1; 7 bases are a match to TRBD2. V was clipped by 4 bases and J by 5 bases; unmatched bases: 11. This CDR3 has 16 residues. Germline loops: CDR1 MGHRA, CDR2 YSYEKL. The CDR3 DNA sequence: TGCGCCAGCAGCCCAGGCCCTGCGGGAGAGGACAATGAGCAGTTCTTC. It yields the protein CASSPGPAGEDNEQFF.

The rearrangement links TRBV6-5 to TRBJ2-2, with 7 positions matching TRBD1. The CDR3 extends over 15 amino acids. Germline assignment: CDR1 MNHEY and CDR2 SVGAGI. Unmatched junction bases numbered 4, after V lost 4 bases and J lost 2 bases. The CDR3 DNA follows: TGTGCCAGCAGTTTGGGACAGACTAACACCGGGGAGCTGTTTTTT. Encoded protein: CASSLGQTNTGELFF.

The V and J genes are TRBV2 and TRBJ2-2; TRBD1 matches at 8 bases. Germline V gives CDR1 SNHLY, CDR2 FYNNEI. The length of the CDR3 is 14 residues. Losses at the gene ends were 3 bases for V and 10 bases for J; bases not matched to a gene: 7. The DNA of the CDR3 is TGTGCCAGCAGTGACCGAGGACAGGGCTTGGAGCTGTTTTTT. It translates to CASSDRGQGLELFF.

The genes are TRBV2 and TRBJ1-2, with D unclear. This CDR3 has 11 amino acids. Germline CDR1 is SNHLY and CDR2 is FYNNEI. The germline V and J ends were trimmed by 5 bases and 5 bases, with 6 bases remaining between them. CDR3 in amino acids: CASSRRYGYTF. DNA for the CDR3: TGTGCCAGCAGTCGGAGGTATGGCTACACCTTC.

The chain recombines TRBV27 with TRBJ2-3; no reliable D call. This CDR3 has 14 amino acids. The ends were cut back, 5 bases at V and 4 bases at J, with 13 bases in the middle. The germline CDR1 and CDR2 sequences are MNHEY and SMNVEV (reference sequence). CDR3 residues: CASSPDSGPDTQYF. The CDR3, as DNA: TGTGCCAGCAGTCCCGACTCTGGCCCAGATACGCAGTATTTT.

V usage is TRBV11-2 and J usage is TRBJ2-7, with TRBD1 matching over 7 bases. Looked up from germline, CDR1 is SGHAT and CDR2 is FQNNGV. The ends lost 1 base at V and 2 bases at J; junction bases unmatched: 8. The CDR3 contains 16 residues. The CDR3 loop is CASSLVALGQPYEQYV. CDR3 coding DNA: TGTGCCAGCAGCTTAGTAGCCCTGGGACAGCCCTACGAGCAGTACGTC.

The rearrangement joins TRBV5-5 to TRBJ1-5; TRBD1 might be the D (6 bases). V was shortened by 1 base and J by 1 base, with 9 bases between the two germline ends. The CDR3 loop spans 15 amino acids. Looked up from germline, CDR1 is SGHKS and CDR2 is YYEKEE (reference sequence). The CDR3 nucleotides read TGTGCCAGCAGCTTGTTTCAGGGGAGCAATCAGCCCCAGCATTTT. Protein product: CASSLFQGSNQPQHF.

CDR3 in amino acids: CASSSAGNSPLHF. For the CDR3, the DNA is TGTGCCAGCAGTTCGGCCGGGAACTCACCCCTCCACTTT. The J gene is TRBJ1-6, the V gene TRBV27, with D unclear. Germline V gene lookup returns CDR1 MNHEY and CDR2 SMNVEV (reference sequence). V lost 4 bases and J 10 bases, leaving 11 bases between the germline ends. The CDR3 totals 13 residues.

The gene calls are TRBV28 and TRBJ2-7, with 8 bases aligning to TRBD1. The J segment lost 2 bases and the V segment lost 5 bases, leaving 8 bases of the junction unmatched. Germline V gives CDR1 MDHEN, CDR2 SYDVKM. CDR3 length: 15 amino acids. Here the CDR3 reads CASSPGQGKPYEQYV. DNA of the CDR3: TGTGCCAGCAGTCCCGGACAGGGAAAACCCTACGAGCAGTACGTC.

V is TRBV9 and J is TRBJ2-7, with 8 bases that match TRBD2. Germline V gene sequence: CDR1 SGDLS, CDR2 YYNGEE. V lost 3 bases, J lost 2 bases, and 7 bases stayed unmatched. CDR3 size: 15 residues. As DNA, the CDR3 is TGTGCCAGCAGCGGGAGCGGGAGTTTACCCTACGAGCAGTACTTC. Translation: CASSGSGSLPYEQYF. Combining the CDR3 with reference TRBV9 and TRBJ2-7 gives the whole variable domain DSGVTQTPKHLITATGQRVTLRCSPRSGDLSVYWYQQSLDQGLQFLIQYYNGEERAKGNILERFSAQQFPDLHSELNLSSLELGDSALYFCASSGSGSLPYEQYFGPGTRLTVT.

The CDR3 coding sequence is TGTGCCAGCAGTGGCGGACAGGGTGGGCTAAGGGGGTATAATGAGCAGTTCTTC. This sequence encodes CASSGGQGGLRGYNEQFF. The chain links TRBV28 to TRBJ2-1, with 8 bases lining up with TRBD1. This CDR3 is 18 amino acids long. Germline V gene data show CDR1 as MDHEN and CDR2 as SYDVKM. V shed 5 bases, J shed 7 bases, and the junction held 19 bases outside the gene matches. The full variable domain, completed using reference TRBV28 and TRBJ2-1, is DVKVTQSSRYLVKRTGEKVFLECVQDMDHENMFWYRQDPGLGLRLIYFSYDVKMKEKGDIPEGYSVSREKKERFSLILESASTNQTSMYLCASSGGQGGLRGYNEQFFGPGTRLTVL.

The chain links TRBV4-1 to TRBJ1-2, with D uncertain. The CDR3 runs to 15 residues. Germline CDR1 and CDR2: MGHRA and YSYEKL. V was shortened by 0 bases and J by 8 bases, with 16 bases between the two germline ends. The CDR3 sequence is CASSQDWGGSVGYTF. For the CDR3, the DNA is TGCGCCAGCAGCCAAGATTGGGGAGGGAGTGTAGGCTACACCTTC.

For the CDR3, the DNA is TGTGCCAGCAGTTTGGGGGGGGGACTGGGTGGCGGCGCCTACGAGCAGTACTTC. Translated, it gives CASSLGGGLGGGAYEQYF. J is TRBJ2-7 and V is TRBV28; TRBD2 agrees at 7 bases. Germline V gene data show CDR1 as MDHEN and CDR2 as SYDVKM. V was pared by 3 bases and J by 2 bases, with 16 bases of the junction left unmatched. This CDR3 region has 18 residues.

The chain couples TRBV10-1 to TRBJ2-1; 11 bases align to TRBD2. CDR1 and CDR2 from the germline V gene are WNHNN and SYGVQD (reference sequence). The J segment lost 1 base and the V segment lost 3 bases, leaving 2 bases of the junction unmatched. The CDR3 consists of 16 residues. In nucleotides, the CDR3 is TGCGCCAGCAGTGATGTAGCGGGAGGGTCCTACAATGAGCAGTTCTTC. Protein sequence: CASSDVAGGSYNEQFF.

In its sample, this clone was seen once. The rearrangement joins TRBV9 to TRBJ2-2; 11 bases line up with TRBD2. The length of the CDR3 is 15 residues. Germline lookup yields CDR1 SGDLS and CDR2 YYNGEE. Trimming took 3 bases from V and 4 from J; bases not matched to a gene: 2. The CDR3 coding sequence is TGTGCCAGCAGCGCTAGCGGGAGGTCCACCGGGGAGCTGTTTTTT. As protein: CASSASGRSTGELFF. Together with reference TRBV9 and TRBJ2-2, the CDR3 gives the full variable domain: DSGVTQTPKHLITATGQRVTLRCSPRSGDLSVYWYQQSLDQGLQFLIQYYNGEERAKGNILERFSAQQFPDLHSELNLSSLELGDSALYFCASSASGRSTGELFFGEGSRLTVL.

The chain carries TRBV7-3 and TRBJ2-1; 7 nucleotides align to TRBD2. Germline CDR1 and CDR2: SGHTA and FQGTGA. This CDR3 comprises 16 residues. V shed 5 bases, J shed 0 bases, and the junction held 7 bases outside the gene matches. The CDR3 loop is CASSPARGSSYNEQFF. The DNA of the CDR3 is TGTGCCAGCAGCCCTGCCCGCGGGAGCTCCTACAATGAGCAGTTCTTC.

V gene TRBV7-8 combines with J gene TRBJ2-3, with unresolved D. From germline, CDR1 is SGHVS and CDR2 FQNEAQ. Between the trimmed V and J ends, which lost 3 bases and 6 bases, there was a span of 10 bases. The CDR3 runs 13 residues. The CDR3 nucleotides read TGTGCCAGCAGCTTTCGACTTGGGGATACGCAGTATTTT. Its translation: CASSFRLGDTQYF.

The CDR3 here is CASSQGTSGSFYEQYF. The CDR3, as DNA: TGCGCCAGCAGCCAGGGAACTAGCGGATCCTTTTACGAGCAGTACTTC. This chain links TRBV4-3 with TRBJ2-7, with 8 bases fitting TRBD2. The CDR3 is made up of 16 amino acids. Unmatched junction bases numbered 11, after V lost 3 bases and J lost 4 bases. The germline V gene encodes CDR1 LGHNA and CDR2 YSLEER.

The chain couples TRBV5-4 to TRBJ1-2, with 7 nucleotides matching TRBD1. Losses at the gene ends were 3 bases for V and 5 bases for J; bases not matched to a gene: 13. The CDR3 runs 16 residues. The germline V gene encodes CDR1 SGHNT and CDR2 YYREEE (reference sequence). Here the CDR3 DNA reads TGTGCCAGCAGCTCTAGCAAAGACAGGGACCGATATGGCTACACCTTC. Its protein product is CASSSSKDRDRYGYTF.

This clone was recorded once. The chain has TRBV15 and TRBJ2-1; possibly TRBD2 for D (6 bases). Per germline, CDR1 LNHNV and CDR2 YYDKDF (reference sequence). Trimming removed 2 bases at V and 0 bases at J, with 14 bases between. CDR3 size: 17 residues. The CDR3 here is CATSRTDYRNSYNEQFF. The DNA for the CDR3 is TGTGCCACCAGCAGAACGGACTACCGGAACTCCTACAATGAGCAGTTCTTC.

The rearrangement joins TRBV5-6 to TRBJ1-2; D is unresolved. V gave up 0 bases and J gave up 8 bases, with 14 bases separating them. In germline, CDR1 is SGHDT, CDR2 YYEEEE. The CDR3 covers 14 residues. Here the CDR3 DNA reads TGTGCCAGCAGCTTGGACAGTCTGTATGCCGGCTACACCTTC. It encodes CASSLDSLYAGYTF.

This clone has just one count. V and J are TRBV7-9 and TRBJ2-3, with D possibly matching TRBD1 (5 bases). The length of the CDR3 is 14 residues. Trimming took 4 bases from V and 4 from J, leaving 12 bases between them. In germline, CDR1 is SEHNR, CDR2 FQNEAQ (reference sequence). The CDR3 DNA follows: TGTGCCAGCAGCTGGCTAGGGGCTTCAGATACGCAGTATTTT. Translation: CASSWLGASDTQYF.

The chain uses TRBV5-1 and TRBJ2-5, with 7 bases aligning to TRBD2. Germline V gene sequence: CDR1 SGHRS, CDR2 YFSETQ. The CDR3 contains 15 residues. Trimming at V came to 0 bases and at J to 5 bases, leaving 7 bases not matched to a gene. CDR3 coding DNA: TGCGCCAGCAGCTTGGCCTGGGGAGCGGGGGAGACCCAGTACTTC. Protein: CASSLAWGAGETQYF.